One sample yielded the 2 T cell receptor beta chains listed below, sequenced in a study of blood T cell repertoires in COVID-19. Here immunoSEQ multiplex PCR was the method, and the copy in TCRdb shows in-frame clones only, minus some. The repertoire holds under 300,000 clones, with 75% to 90% as singletons. Sequenced: peripheral blood. These receptors all stem from a middle-aged woman who had recovered from COVID-19.

The rearrangement joins TRBV7-9 to TRBJ2-2, with TRBD2 identical over 9 bases. The CDR3 sequence is 16 residues long. Germline assignment: CDR1 SEHNR and CDR2 FQNEAQ (reference sequence). V was clipped by 2 bases and J by 2 bases; unmatched bases: 3. The CDR3, as DNA: TGTGCCAGCAGCTTACCTAGCGGGACAAACACCGGGGAGCTGTTTTTT. Protein sequence: CASSLPSGTNTGELFF.

J is TRBJ1-1 and V is TRBV18; D is undetermined. Germline CDR1 is KGHSH and CDR2 is LQKENI. CDR3 size: 14 residues. Trimming left V 4 bases short and J 0 bases short, with 9 bases between. The CDR3 here is CASSRGIMNTEAFF. CDR3 coding DNA: TGTGCCAGCTCACGCGGGATCATGAACACTGAAGCTTTCTTT.